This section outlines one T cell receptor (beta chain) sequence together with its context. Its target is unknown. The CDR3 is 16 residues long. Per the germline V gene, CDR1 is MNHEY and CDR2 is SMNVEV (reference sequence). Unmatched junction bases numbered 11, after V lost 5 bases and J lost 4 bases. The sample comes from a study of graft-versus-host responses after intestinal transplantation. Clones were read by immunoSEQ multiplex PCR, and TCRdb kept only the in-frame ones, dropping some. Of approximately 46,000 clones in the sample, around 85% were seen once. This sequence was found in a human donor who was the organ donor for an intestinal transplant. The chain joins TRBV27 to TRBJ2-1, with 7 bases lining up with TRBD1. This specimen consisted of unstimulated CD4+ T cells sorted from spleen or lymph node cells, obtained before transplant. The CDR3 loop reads CASSSGRDRRYNEQFF. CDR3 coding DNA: TGTGCCAGCAGTAGCGGCCGGGACAGACGGTACAATGAGCAGTTCTTC.